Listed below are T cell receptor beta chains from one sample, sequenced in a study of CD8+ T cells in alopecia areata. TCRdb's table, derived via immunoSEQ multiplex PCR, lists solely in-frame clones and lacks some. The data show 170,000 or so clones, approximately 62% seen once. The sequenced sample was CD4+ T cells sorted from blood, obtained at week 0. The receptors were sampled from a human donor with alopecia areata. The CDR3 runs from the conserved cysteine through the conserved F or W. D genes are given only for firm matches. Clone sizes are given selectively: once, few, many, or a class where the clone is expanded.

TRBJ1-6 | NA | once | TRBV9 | TGTGCCAGCAGCGTAGACCCAATCCCCTATAATTCACCCCTCCACTTT | CASSVDPIPYNSPLHF
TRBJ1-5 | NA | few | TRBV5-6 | TGTGCCAGCAGCTTGGCCAGGGAGGAGGTTTCGGCTAATCAGCCCCAGCATTTT | CASSLAREEVSANQPQHF
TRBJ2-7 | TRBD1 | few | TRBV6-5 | TGTGCCAGCAGTTACTCGATCCGGGACAGGGCGAGGGAGCAGTACTTC | CASSYSIRDRAREQYF
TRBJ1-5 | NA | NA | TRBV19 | TGTGCCAGTAGTATTGGGAGAAGGCGAACCTTAAATCAGCCCCAGCATTTT | CASSIGRRRTLNQPQHF
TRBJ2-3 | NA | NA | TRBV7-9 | TGTGCCAGCAGCTTAGCGTCCGGGACCCTTACGCAGTATTTT | CASSLASGTLTQYF
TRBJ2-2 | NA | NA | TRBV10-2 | TGCGCCAGTCGACAGAAAAACACCGGGGAGCTGTTTTTT | CASRQKNTGELFF
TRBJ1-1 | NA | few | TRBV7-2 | TGTGCCAGCAGCTTAGATCTTCGGAGTGAAGCTTTCTTT | CASSLDLRSEAFF
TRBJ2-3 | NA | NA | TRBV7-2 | TGTGCCAGCAGCTTAGAAGGGACTAGCACAGATACGCAGTATTTT | CASSLEGTSTDTQYF
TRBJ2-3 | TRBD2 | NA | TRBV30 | TGTGCCTGCGGGGGGGCCACAGATACGCAGTATTTT | CACGGATDTQYF
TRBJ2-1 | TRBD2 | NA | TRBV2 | TGTGCCAGCAGCTCGAGCGGGGGGGCCTATTATGAGCAGTTCTTC | CASSSSGGAYYEQFF
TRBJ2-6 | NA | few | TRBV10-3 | TGTGCCATCAGTTCAGACTCTGGGGCCAACGTCCTGACTTTC | CAISSDSGANVLTF